This section outlines one TCR beta chain sequence together with its context. Its antigen is still unknown. Germline is not matched at one junction end, which may reflect a read error. This entry comes from a study of Graves' ophthalmopathy and Graves' hyperthyroidism. Study observations and caveats: The model predicted ophthalmopathy progression with more than 70% sensitivity and around 72% specificity. Detected in blood as well were most expanded thyroid clonotypes with frequency above 0.001. Using a 13-signature model, the authors split ophthalmopathy from stable hyperthyroidism, with around 89% sensitivity and around 84% specificity.

The study amplified TCR beta CDR3 regions using RNA transcripts. First-round RT-PCR relied on HTBI primers, and a second-round multiplex PCR came next. TCRdb re-called the multiplex PCR reads with MiXCR, one entry per CDR3 protein. The table has around 660,000 distinct CDR3 sequences, roughly 41% seen once. Moderate-to-severe activity, CAS ≥3, NOSPECS ≥4 and a duration under 3 months were seen in donors with ophthalmopathy. This CDR3 is built from 13 residues. Germline lookup yields CDR1 LNHDA and CDR2 SQIVND (reference sequence). The chain recombines TRBV19 with TRBJ2-2, with D unclear. Sequenced sample: peripheral blood. This receptor was taken from an adult man with Graves' ophthalmopathy. This CDR3 reads CASSEVAAGQLFF. The CDR3 bases are TGTGCCAGTAGTGAAGTTGCTGCCGGGCAGCTGTTTTTT.